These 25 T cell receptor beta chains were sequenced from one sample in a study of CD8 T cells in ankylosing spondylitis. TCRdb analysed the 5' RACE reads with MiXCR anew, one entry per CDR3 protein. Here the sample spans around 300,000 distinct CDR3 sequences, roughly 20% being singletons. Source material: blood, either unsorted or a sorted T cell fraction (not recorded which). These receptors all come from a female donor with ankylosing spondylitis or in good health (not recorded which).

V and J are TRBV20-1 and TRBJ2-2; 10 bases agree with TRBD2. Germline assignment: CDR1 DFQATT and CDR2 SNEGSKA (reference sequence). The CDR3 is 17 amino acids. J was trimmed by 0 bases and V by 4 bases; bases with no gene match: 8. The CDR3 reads CSAIVLAGDPNTGELFF. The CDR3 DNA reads TGCAGTGCTATAGTCCTAGCGGGAGATCCGAACACCGGGGAGCTGTTTTTT.

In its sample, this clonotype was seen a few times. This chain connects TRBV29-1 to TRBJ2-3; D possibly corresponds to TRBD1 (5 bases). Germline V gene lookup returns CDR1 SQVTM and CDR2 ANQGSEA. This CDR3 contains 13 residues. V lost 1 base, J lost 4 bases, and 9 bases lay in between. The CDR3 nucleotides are TGCAGCGTTGAAGTGGGGCTTGCAGATACGCAGTATTTT. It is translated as CSVEVGLADTQYF.

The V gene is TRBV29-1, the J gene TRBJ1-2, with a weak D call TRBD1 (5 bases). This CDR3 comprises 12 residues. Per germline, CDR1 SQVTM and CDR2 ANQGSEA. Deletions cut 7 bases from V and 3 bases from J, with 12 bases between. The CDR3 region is CSARLGDYGYTF. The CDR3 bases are TGCAGCGCCCGCCTAGGGGACTATGGCTACACCTTC.

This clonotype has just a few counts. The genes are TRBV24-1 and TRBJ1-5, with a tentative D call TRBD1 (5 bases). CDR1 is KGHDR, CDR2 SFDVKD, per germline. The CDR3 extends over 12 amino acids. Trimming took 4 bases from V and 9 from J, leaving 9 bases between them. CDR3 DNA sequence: TGTGCCACCAGTGAAGGGGAGGGGCCCCAGCATTTT. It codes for CATSEGEGPQHF.

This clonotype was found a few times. The CDR3 reads CASSKLGYGYTF. In nucleotides, the CDR3 is TGTGCCAGCAGTAAGTTAGGTTATGGCTACACCTTC. The gene calls are TRBV12-3 or TRBV12-4 and TRBJ1-2; no reliable D call. The CDR3 sequence is 12 residues long. The V end was cut by 5 bases, the J end by 5 bases, with 9 bases between.

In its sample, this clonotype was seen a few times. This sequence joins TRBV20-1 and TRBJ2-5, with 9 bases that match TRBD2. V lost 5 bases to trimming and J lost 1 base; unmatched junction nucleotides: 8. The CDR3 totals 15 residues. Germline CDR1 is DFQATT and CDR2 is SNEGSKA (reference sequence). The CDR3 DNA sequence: TGCAGTGCTGGGCGGACTAGCGCCACCCAAGAGACCCAGTACTTC. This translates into CSAGRTSATQETQYF.

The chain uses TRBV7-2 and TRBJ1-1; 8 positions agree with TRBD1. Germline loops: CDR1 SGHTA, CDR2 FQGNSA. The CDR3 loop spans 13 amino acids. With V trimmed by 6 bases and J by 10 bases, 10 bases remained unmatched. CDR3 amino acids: CASSHRGSVGAFF. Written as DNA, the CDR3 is TGTGCCAGCAGTCACAGGGGGTCGGTAGGAGCTTTCTTT.

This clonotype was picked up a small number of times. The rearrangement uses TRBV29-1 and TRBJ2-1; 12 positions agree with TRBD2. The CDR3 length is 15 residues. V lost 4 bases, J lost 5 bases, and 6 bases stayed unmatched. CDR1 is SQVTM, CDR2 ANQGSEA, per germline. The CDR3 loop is CSVVRTSGIHNEQFF. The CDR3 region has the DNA TGCAGCGTTGTCAGGACTAGCGGGATTCACAATGAGCAGTTCTTC.

In DNA, the CDR3 is TGTGCCAGCAGCTCTCGACAGGGAGGTGGCGAGCAGTACTTC. Protein sequence: CASSSRQGGGEQYF. The rearrangement uses TRBV7-2 and TRBJ2-7, with TRBD1 as a possible D gene (7 bases). CDR3 length equals 14 residues. Trimming left V 4 bases short and J 6 bases short, with 16 bases between. The germline CDR1 and CDR2 sequences are SGHTA and FQGNSA. Combining the CDR3 with reference TRBV7-2 and TRBJ2-7 gives the whole variable domain GAGVSQSPSNKVTEKGKDVELRCDPISGHTALYWYRQSLGQGLEFLIYFQGNSAPDKSGLPSDRFSAERTGGSVSTLTIQRTQQEDSAVYLCASSSRQGGGEQYFGPGTRLTVT.

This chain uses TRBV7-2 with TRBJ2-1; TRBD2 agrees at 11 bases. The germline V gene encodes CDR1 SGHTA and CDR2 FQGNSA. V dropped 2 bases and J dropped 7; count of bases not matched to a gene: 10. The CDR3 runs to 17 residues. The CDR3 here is CASSLRASGRIGNEQFF. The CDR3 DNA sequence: TGTGCCAGCAGCTTAAGGGCTAGCGGGAGGATAGGGAATGAGCAGTTCTTC.

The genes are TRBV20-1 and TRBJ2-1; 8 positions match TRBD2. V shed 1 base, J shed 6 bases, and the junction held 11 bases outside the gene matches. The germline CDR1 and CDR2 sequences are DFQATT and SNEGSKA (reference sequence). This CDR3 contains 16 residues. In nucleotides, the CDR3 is TGCAGTGCTAGAGCCTACCGCGGACTAGCAAGCAATGAGCAGTTCTTC. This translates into CSARAYRGLASNEQFF.

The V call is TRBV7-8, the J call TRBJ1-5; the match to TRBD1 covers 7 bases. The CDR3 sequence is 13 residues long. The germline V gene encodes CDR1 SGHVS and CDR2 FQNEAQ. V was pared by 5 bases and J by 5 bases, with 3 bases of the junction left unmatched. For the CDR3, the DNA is TGTGCCAGCAGCACAGGGGTGGATCAGCCCCAGCATTTT. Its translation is CASSTGVDQPQHF.

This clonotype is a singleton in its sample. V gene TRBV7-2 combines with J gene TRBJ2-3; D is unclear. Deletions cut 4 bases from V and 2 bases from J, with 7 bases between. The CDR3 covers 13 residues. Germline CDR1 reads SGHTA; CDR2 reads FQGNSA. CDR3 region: CASSSDHTDTQYF. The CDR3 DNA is TGTGCCAGCAGCTCGGACCACACAGATACGCAGTATTTT.

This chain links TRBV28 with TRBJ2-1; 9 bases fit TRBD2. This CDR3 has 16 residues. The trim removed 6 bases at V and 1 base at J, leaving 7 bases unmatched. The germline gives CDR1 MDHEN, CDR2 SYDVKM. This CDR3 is CASSLAGVRSYNEQFF. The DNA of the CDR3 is TGTGCCAGCAGCTTAGCGGGAGTGAGGTCCTACAATGAGCAGTTCTTC. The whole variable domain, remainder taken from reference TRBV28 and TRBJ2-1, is DVKVTQSSRYLVKRTGEKVFLECVQDMDHENMFWYRQDPGLGLRLIYFSYDVKMKEKGDIPEGYSVSREKKERFSLILESASTNQTSMYLCASSLAGVRSYNEQFFGPGTRLTVL.

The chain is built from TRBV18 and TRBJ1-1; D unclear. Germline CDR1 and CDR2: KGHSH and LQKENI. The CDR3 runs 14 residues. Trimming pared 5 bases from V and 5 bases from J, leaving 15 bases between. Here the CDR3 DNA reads TGTGCCAGCTCATCGGTAATCACGGATACTGAAGCTTTCTTT. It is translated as CASSSVITDTEAFF.

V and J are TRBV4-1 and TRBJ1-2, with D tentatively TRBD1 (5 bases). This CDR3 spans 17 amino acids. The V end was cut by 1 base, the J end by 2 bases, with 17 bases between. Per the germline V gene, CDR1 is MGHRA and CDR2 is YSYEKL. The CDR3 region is CASSQVPPGDPNYGYTF. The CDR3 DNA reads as TGCGCCAGCAGCCAAGTCCCTCCGGGGGACCCGAACTATGGCTACACCTTC.

The DNA for the CDR3 is TGCGCCAGCAGCCAAGTGCTGGCGGCTGGCACAGATACGCAGTATTTT. It specifies CASSQVLAAGTDTQYF. This sequence joins TRBV4-1 and TRBJ2-3; D remains ambiguous. CDR1 is MGHRA and CDR2 is YSYEKL in the germline V gene. The CDR3 totals 16 residues. V lost 1 base, J lost 1 base, and 12 bases lay in between.

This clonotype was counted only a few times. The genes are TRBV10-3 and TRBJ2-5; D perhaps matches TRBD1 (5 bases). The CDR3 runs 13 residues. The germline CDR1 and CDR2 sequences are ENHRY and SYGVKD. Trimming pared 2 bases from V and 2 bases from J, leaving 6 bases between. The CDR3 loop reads CAISERTQETQYF. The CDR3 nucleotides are TGTGCCATCAGTGAGAGGACACAAGAGACCCAGTACTTC.

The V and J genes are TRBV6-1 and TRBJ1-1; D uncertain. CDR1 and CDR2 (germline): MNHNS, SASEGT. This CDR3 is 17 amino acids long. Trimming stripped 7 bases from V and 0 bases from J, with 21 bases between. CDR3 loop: CASIPMRAESMNTEAFF. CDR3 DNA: TGTGCCAGCATCCCTATGAGGGCTGAATCGATGAACACTGAAGCTTTCTTT.

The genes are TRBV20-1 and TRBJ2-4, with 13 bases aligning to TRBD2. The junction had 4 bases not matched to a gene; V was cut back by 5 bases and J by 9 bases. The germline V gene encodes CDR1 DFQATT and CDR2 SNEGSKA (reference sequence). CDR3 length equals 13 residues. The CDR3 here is CSAPLAGGIIQYF. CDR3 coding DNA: TGCAGTGCTCCACTAGCGGGAGGGATCATTCAGTACTTC.

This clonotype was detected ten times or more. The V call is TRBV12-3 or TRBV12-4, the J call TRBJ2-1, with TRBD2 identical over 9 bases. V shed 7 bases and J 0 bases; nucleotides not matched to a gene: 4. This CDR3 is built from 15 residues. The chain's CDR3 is CASTRAGGSYNEQFF. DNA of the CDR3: TGTGCCAGCACCCGAGCGGGAGGCTCCTACAATGAGCAGTTCTTC.

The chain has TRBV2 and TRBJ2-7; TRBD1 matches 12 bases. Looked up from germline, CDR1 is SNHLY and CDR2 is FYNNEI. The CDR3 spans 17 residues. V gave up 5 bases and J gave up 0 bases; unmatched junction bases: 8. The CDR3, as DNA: TGTGCCAGCAGTCGGGACAGGGGGCTTCCAAGCTCCTACGAGCAGTACTTC. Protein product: CASSRDRGLPSSYEQYF.

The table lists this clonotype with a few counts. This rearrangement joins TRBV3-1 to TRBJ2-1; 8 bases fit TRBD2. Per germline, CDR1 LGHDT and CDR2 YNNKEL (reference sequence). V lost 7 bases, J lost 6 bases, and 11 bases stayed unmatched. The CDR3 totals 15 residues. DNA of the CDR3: TGTGCCAGCACCCTCCTGGCGGGAGGCCCCAATGAGCAGTTCTTC. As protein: CASTLLAGGPNEQFF.

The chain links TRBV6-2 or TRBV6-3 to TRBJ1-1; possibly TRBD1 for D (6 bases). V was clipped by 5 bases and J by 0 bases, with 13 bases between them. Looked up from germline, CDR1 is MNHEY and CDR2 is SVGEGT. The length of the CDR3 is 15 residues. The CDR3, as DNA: TGTGCCAGCAGTGACAGACAGGAGATGAACACTGAAGCTTTCTTT. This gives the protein CASSDRQEMNTEAFF.

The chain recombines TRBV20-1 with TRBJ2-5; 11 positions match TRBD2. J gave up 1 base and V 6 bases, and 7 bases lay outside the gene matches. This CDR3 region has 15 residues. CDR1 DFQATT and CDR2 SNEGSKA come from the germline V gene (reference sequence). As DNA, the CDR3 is TGCAGTGCCGTTAGACTAGCGGGACTCCAAGAGACCCAGTACTTC. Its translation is CSAVRLAGLQETQYF.